This TCR beta chain was documented in a study of T cell clonotyping in hematopoietic cell transplantation. The overall study: Recipients' pretransplant samples followed cytoreduction.

Generated by immunoSEQ multiplex PCR, the TCRdb table keeps only in-frame clones and is missing some. The repertoire holds approximately 22,000 clones, with roughly nine tenths as singletons. Time point defined: recipient sample about 28 days before transplant, after cytoreduction. This CDR3 spans 15 amino acids. The germline V gene encodes CDR1 SQVTM and CDR2 ANQGSEA. The V and J ends lost 6 bases and 5 bases respectively, with 20 bases between them. Source: peripheral blood mononuclear cells, taken before stem cell transplant. The rearrangement links TRBV29-1 to TRBJ2-1, with D hard to call. This receptor was taken from a man younger than 30 with biphenotypic leukemia. Some clones in this sample may be carry-over from other donors' samples. CDR3 nucleotides: TGCAGCGTGCACTCCCGGAGCGTACCAGACAATGAGCAGTTCTTC. Residues: CSVHSRSVPDNEQFF.